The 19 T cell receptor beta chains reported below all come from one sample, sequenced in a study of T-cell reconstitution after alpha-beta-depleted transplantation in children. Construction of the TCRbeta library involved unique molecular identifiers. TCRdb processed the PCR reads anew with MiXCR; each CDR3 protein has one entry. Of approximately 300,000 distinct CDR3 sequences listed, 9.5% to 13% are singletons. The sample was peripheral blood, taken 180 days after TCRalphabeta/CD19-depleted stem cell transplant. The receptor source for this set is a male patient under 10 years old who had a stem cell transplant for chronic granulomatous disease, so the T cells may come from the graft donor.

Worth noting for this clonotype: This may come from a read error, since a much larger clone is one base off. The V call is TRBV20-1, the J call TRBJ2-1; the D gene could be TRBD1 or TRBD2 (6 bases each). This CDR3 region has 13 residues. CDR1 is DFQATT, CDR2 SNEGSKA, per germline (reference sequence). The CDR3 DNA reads TGCGGTGCTAGTGGGGGGCCCTACAATGAGCAGTTCTTC. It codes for CGASGGPYNEQFF.

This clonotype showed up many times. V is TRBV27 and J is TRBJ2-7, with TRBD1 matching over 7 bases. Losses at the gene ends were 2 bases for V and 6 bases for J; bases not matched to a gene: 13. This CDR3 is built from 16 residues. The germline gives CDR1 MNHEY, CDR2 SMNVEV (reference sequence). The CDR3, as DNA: TGTGCCAGCAGTTTAAGCGGCCCCGACAGGGACAGCGAGCAGTACTTC. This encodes CASSLSGPDRDSEQYF.

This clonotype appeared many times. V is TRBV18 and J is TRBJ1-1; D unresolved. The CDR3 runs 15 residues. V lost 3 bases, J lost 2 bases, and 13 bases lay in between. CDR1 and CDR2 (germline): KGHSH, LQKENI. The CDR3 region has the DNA TGTGCCAGCTCACCCCAGCCCCTCAGAAACACTGAAGCTTTCTTT. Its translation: CASSPQPLRNTEAFF.

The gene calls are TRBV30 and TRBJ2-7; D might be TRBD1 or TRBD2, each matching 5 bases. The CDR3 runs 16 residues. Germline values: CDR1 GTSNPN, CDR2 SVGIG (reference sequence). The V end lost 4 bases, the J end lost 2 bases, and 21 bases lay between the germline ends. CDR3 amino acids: CAWTAKTARAAYEQYF. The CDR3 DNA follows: TGTGCCTGGACGGCCAAGACAGCCCGAGCGGCCTACGAGCAGTACTTC.

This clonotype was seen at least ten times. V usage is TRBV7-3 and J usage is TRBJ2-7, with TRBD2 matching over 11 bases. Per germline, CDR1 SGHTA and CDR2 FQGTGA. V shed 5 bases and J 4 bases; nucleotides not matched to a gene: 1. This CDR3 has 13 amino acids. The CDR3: CASSTSGGYEQYF. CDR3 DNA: TGTGCCAGCAGCACTAGCGGGGGTTACGAGCAGTACTTC.

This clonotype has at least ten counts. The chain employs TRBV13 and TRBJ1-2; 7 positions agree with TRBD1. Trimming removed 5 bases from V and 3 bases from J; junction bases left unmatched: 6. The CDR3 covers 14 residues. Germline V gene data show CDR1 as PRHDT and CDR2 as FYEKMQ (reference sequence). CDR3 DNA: TGTGCCAGCAGCCTCCGACAGGGTTACTATGGCTACACCTTC. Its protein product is CASSLRQGYYGYTF.

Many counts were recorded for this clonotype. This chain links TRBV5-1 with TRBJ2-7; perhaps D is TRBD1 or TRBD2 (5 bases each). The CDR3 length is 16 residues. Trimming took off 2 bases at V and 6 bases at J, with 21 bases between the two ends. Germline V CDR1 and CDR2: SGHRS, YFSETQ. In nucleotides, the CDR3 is TGCGCCAGCAGCTTAACCGGGACCACCATAGGATCCGAGCAGTACTTC. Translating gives CASSLTGTTIGSEQYF.

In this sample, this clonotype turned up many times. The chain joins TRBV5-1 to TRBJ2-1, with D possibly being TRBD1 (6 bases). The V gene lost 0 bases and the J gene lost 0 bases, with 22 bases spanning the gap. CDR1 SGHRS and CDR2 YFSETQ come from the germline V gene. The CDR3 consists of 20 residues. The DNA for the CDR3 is TGCGCCAGCAGCTTGGAGGGGCCGGGACATCGCACAAGCTCCTACAATGAGCAGTTCTTC. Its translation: CASSLEGPGHRTSSYNEQFF. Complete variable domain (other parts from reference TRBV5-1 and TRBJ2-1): KAGVTQTPRYLIKTRGQQVTLSCSPISGHRSVSWYQQTPGQGLQFLFEYFSETQRNKGNFPGRFSGRQFSNSRSEMNVSTLELGDSALYLCASSLEGPGHRTSSYNEQFFGPGTRLTVL.

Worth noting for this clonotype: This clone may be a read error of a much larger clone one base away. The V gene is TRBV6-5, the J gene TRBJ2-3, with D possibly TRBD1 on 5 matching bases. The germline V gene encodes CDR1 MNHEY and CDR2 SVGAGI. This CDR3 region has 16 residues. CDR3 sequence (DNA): TGTGCCGGCAGTTACTCCCAGGGCTATGGCACAGATACGCAGTATTTT. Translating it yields CAGSYSQGYGTDTQYF.

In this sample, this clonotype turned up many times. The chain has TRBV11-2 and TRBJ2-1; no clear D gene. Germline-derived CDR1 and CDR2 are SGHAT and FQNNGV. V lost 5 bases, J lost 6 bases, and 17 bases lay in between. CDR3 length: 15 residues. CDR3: CASSPPGSNRNEQFF. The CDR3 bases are TGTGCCAGCAGCCCCCCTGGTAGCAATCGCAATGAGCAGTTCTTC.

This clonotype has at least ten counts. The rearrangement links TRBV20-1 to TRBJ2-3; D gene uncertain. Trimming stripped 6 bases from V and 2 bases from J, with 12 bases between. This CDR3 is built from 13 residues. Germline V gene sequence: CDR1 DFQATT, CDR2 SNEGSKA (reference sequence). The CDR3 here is CSASVVSTDTQYF. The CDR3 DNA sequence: TGCAGTGCCTCAGTGGTCTCCACAGATACGCAGTATTTT.

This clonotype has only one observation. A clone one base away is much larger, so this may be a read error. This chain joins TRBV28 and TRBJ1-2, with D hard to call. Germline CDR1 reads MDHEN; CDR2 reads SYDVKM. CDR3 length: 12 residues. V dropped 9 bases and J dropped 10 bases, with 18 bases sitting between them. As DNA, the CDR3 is TGTGCCAGTTCAAACTTCGGGGATGACTACACCTTC. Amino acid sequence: CASSNFGDDYTF.

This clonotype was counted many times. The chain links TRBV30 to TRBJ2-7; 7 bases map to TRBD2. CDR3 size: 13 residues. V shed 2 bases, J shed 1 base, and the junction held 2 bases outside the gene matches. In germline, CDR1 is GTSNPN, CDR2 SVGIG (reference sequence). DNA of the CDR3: TGTGCCTGGAGTAGGGGAGGGTCCTACGAGCAGTACTTC. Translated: CAWSRGGSYEQYF.

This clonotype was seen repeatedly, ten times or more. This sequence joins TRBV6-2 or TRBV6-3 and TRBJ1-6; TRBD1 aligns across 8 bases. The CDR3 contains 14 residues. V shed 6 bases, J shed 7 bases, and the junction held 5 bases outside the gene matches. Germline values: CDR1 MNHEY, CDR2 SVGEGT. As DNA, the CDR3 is TGTGCCAGCAGCGGCGACAGGGGCAATTCACCCCTCCACTTT. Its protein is CASSGDRGNSPLHF.

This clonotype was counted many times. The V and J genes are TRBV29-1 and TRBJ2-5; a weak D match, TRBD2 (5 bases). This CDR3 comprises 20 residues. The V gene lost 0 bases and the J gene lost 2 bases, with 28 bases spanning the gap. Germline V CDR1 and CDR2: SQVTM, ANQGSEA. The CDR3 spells CSVEDPRDKRGSGSQETQYF. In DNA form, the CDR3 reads TGCAGCGTTGAAGATCCTCGTGACAAGAGAGGGTCTGGGTCTCAAGAGACCCAGTACTTC.

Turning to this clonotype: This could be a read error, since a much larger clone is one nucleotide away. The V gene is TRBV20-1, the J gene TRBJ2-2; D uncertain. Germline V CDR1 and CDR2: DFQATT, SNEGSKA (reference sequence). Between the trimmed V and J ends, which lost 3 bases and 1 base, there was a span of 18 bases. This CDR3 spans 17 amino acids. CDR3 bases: TGCAGTGCTAGTGTGATTGGGTTACAGAAGAACACCGGGGAGCTGTTTTTT. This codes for CSASVIGLQKNTGELFF.

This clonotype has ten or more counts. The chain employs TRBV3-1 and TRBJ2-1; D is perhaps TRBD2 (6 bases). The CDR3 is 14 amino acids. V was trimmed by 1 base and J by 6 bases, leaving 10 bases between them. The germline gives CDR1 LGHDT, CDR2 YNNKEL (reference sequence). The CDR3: CASSQAGTGNEQFF. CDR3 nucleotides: TGTGCCAGCAGCCAAGCGGGGACTGGCAATGAGCAGTTCTTC.

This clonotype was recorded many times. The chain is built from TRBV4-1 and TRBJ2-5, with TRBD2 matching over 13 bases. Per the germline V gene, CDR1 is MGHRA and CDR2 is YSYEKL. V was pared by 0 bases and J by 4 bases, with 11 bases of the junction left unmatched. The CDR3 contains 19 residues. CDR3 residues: CASSQDTPWTSGGLETQYF. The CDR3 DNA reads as TGCGCCAGCAGCCAAGATACCCCCTGGACTAGCGGGGGATTAGAGACCCAGTACTTC.

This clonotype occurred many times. The CDR3 coding sequence is TGTGCCAGCAGCCCTACCTCGGGGAGGACTGCAAATACGCAGTATTTT. It is translated as CASSPTSGRTANTQYF. The chain links TRBV12-3 or TRBV12-4 to TRBJ2-3, with D possibly TRBD2 on 6 matching bases. The CDR3 runs 16 residues. The V end lost 6 bases, the J end lost 7 bases, and 23 bases lay between the germline ends.